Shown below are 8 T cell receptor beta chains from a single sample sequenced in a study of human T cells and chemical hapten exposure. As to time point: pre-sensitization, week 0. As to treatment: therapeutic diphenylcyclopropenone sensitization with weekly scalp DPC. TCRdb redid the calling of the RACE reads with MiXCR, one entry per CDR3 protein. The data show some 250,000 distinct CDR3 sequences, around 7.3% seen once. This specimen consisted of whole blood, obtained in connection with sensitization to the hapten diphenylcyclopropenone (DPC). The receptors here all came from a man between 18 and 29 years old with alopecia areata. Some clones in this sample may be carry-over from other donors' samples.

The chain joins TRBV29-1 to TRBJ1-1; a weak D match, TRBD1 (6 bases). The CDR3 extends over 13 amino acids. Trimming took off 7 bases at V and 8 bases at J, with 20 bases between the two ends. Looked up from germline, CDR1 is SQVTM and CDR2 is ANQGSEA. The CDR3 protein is CSASGWGAREAFF. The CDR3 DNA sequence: TGCAGCGCCTCGGGATGGGGGGCCAGGGAAGCTTTCTTT.

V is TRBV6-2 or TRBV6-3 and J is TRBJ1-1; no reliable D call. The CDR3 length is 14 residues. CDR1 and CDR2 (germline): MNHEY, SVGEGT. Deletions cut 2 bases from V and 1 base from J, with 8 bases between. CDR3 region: CASSYLFKNTEAFF. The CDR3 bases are TGTGCCAGCAGTTACCTGTTCAAGAACACTGAAGCTTTCTTT.

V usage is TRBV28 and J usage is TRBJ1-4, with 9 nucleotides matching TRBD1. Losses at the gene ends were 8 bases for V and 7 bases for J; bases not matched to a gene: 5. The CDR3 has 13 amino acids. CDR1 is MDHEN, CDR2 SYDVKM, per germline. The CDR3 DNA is TGTGCCAGCCGACAGGGGGGAAGTGAAAAACTGTTTTTT. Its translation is CASRQGGSEKLFF.

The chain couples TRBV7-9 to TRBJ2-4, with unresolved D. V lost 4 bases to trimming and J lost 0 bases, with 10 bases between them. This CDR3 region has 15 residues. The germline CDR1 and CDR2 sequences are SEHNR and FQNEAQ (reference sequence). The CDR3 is CASSSLDLAKNIQYF. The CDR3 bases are TGTGCCAGCAGCTCACTCGATCTAGCCAAAAACATTCAGTACTTC.

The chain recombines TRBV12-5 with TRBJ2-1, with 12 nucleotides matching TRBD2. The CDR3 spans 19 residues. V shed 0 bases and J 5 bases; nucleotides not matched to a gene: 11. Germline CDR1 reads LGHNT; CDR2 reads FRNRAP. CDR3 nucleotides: TGTGCTAGTGGTTTGGTACGGACTAGCGGGACCCCTTCCCACAATGAGCAGTTCTTC. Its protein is CASGLVRTSGTPSHNEQFF.

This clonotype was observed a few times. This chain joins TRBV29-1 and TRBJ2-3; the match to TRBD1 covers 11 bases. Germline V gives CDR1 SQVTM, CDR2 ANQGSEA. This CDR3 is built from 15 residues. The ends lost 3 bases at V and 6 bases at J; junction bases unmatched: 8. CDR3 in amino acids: CSVDSGQGASDTQYF. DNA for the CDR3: TGCAGCGTTGATTCCGGACAGGGGGCATCGGATACGCAGTATTTT.

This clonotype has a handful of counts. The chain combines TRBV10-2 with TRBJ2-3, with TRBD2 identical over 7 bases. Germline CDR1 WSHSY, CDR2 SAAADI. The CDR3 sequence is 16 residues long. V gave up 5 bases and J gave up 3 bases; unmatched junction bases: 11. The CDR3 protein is CASSTRVGGWTDTQYF. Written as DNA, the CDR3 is TGCGCCAGCAGTACCCGCGTGGGAGGGTGGACAGATACGCAGTATTTT.

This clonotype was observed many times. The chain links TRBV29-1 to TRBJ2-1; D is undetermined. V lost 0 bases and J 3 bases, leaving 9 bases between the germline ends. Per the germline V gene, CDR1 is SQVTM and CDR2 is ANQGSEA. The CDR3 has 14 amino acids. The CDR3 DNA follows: TGCAGCGTTGAAGAAAACTCAAACTACAATGAGCAGTTCTTC. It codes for CSVEENSNYNEQFF.